A single sample is the source of the 22 T cell receptor beta chains below, sequenced in a study of identical twins. TCRdb itself ran the 5' RACE reads through MiXCR, one entry per CDR3 protein. The table records approximately 600,000 distinct CDR3 sequences, 9.6% of them present only once. This sample was also put to use in a study of yellow fever vaccine responses in identical twins.

The sequenced sample consisted of PBMCs. The source is a young woman in good health.

Many counts were recorded for this clonotype. The V call is TRBV12-3 or TRBV12-4, the J call TRBJ2-7; perhaps TRBD2 as D (5 bases). CDR3 length: 12 amino acids. Between the trimmed V and J ends, which lost 6 bases and 1 base, there was a span of 7 bases. CDR3 sequence reads: CASSPGSYEQYF. CDR3 DNA: TGTGCCAGCAGCCCGGGGTCCTACGAGCAGTACTTC.

The sample holds one count of this clonotype. This rearrangement joins TRBV6-6 to TRBJ2-3; D ambiguous. Germline V gene lookup returns CDR1 MNHNY and CDR2 SVGAGI (reference sequence). The CDR3 spans 13 residues. V shed 7 bases and J shed 2 bases, with 10 bases lying between them. The CDR3: CASMWKITDTQYF. The CDR3 coding sequence is TGTGCCAGCATGTGGAAGATCACAGATACGCAGTATTTT.

The rearrangement uses TRBV20-1 and TRBJ2-1; unclear D gene. Trimming took 3 bases from V and 7 from J, leaving 10 bases between them. The CDR3 spans 12 residues. The germline CDR1 and CDR2 sequences are DFQATT and SNEGSKA (reference sequence). The CDR3 bases are TGCAGTGCTAGTGTGTTACGGAATGAGCAGTTCTTC. It yields the protein CSASVLRNEQFF.

A note on this clonotype: This may come from a read error, since a much larger clone is one base off. This chain uses TRBV25-1 with TRBJ1-2, with D perhaps TRBD1 (6 bases). There are 12 residues in the CDR3. The V gene's germline CDR1 is MGHDK and CDR2 SYGVNS. The CDR3 reads CASSEEQGGFTF. For the CDR3, the DNA is TGTGCCAGCAGTGAAGAACAGGGCGGCTTCACCTTC.

The gene calls are TRBV5-1 and TRBJ2-3; D unclear. V was pared by 4 bases and J by 1 base, with 16 bases between. From germline, CDR1 is SGHRS and CDR2 YFSETQ. This CDR3 comprises 16 residues. The CDR3 loop is CASSPLGISGTDTQYF. CDR3 in DNA: TGCGCCAGCAGCCCCCTGGGTATTTCGGGCACAGATACGCAGTATTTT.

This rearrangement joins TRBV20-1 to TRBJ1-4, with 9 positions matching TRBD1. The V gene end was trimmed by 6 bases and the J gene end by 7 bases; junction bases not matched to a gene: 12. CDR3 size: 15 residues. Germline CDR1 DFQATT, CDR2 SNEGSKA (reference sequence). The CDR3 loop reads CSAGTGSLGGEKLFF. The DNA of the CDR3 is TGCAGTGCGGGGACAGGGTCTCTCGGCGGTGAAAAACTGTTTTTT.

The chain combines TRBV20-1 with TRBJ1-2; TRBD1 is a possible D gene (6 bases). Trimming stripped 0 bases from V and 2 bases from J, with 16 bases between. This CDR3 is built from 16 residues. From germline, CDR1 is DFQATT and CDR2 SNEGSKA (reference sequence). The CDR3: CSARDVLKGGNYGYTF. The CDR3 DNA follows: TGCAGTGCTAGAGACGTTTTGAAAGGGGGAAACTATGGCTACACCTTC.

The chain joins TRBV20-1 to TRBJ1-3, with unresolved D. Germline lookup yields CDR1 DFQATT and CDR2 SNEGSKA (reference sequence). Trimming shortened V by 5 bases and J by 3 bases, and 14 bases separated the two germline ends. The CDR3 loop spans 14 amino acids. The CDR3 reads CSARVPTGGNTIYF. The CDR3 DNA reads TGCAGTGCTCGAGTACCGACGGGTGGAAACACCATATATTTT.

The V gene is TRBV7-9, the J gene TRBJ2-1, with D tentatively TRBD2 (6 bases). CDR1 is SEHNR, CDR2 FQNEAQ, per germline (reference sequence). The V gene lost 5 bases and the J gene lost 4 bases, with 12 bases spanning the gap. CDR3 length: 14 amino acids. CDR3 in DNA: TGTGCCAGCAGCCGACTAGAGGTATACAATGAGCAGTTCTTC. Its protein product is CASSRLEVYNEQFF. Together with reference TRBV7-9 and TRBJ2-1, the CDR3 gives the full variable domain: DTGVSQNPRHKITKRGQNVTFRCDPISEHNRLYWYRQTLGQGPEFLTYFQNEAQLEKSRLLSDRFSAERPKGSFSTLEIQRTEQGDSAMYLCASSRLEVYNEQFFGPGTRLTVL.

This clonotype came up many times. This chain uses TRBV5-1 with TRBJ2-5, with 8 bases matching TRBD2. The germline CDR1 and CDR2 sequences are SGHRS and YFSETQ. With V trimmed by 0 bases and J by 5 bases, 6 bases remained unmatched. The CDR3 runs 15 residues. In DNA form, the CDR3 reads TGCGCCAGCAGCTTGGAAACGGGGGGGTCGGAGACCCAGTACTTC. Amino acid sequence: CASSLETGGSETQYF.

This clonotype has more than one count but fewer than ten. The chain couples TRBV6-5 to TRBJ2-2, with 7 bases identical to TRBD1. The germline CDR1 and CDR2 sequences are MNHEY and SVGAGI. The CDR3 extends over 16 amino acids. Trimming at V came to 4 bases and at J to 1 base, leaving 6 bases not matched to a gene. The CDR3, as DNA: TGTGCCAGCAGTTCTCCGGGACAGATGAACACCGGGGAGCTGTTTTTT. This translates into CASSSPGQMNTGELFF.

This chain connects TRBV13 to TRBJ2-2; 10 nucleotides match TRBD1. The length of the CDR3 is 17 residues. The junction had 5 bases not matched to a gene; V was cut back by 4 bases and J by 0 bases. CDR1 and CDR2 (germline): PRHDT, FYEKMQ (reference sequence). Here the CDR3 reads CASSSQTGGANTGELFF. In DNA, the CDR3 is TGTGCCAGCAGCTCTCAGACAGGGGGCGCGAACACCGGGGAGCTGTTTTTT.

The chain recombines TRBV3-1 with TRBJ2-3, with 10 bases identical to TRBD1. The V and J ends lost 4 bases and 4 bases, in that order; junction bases with no gene match: 14. Germline loops: CDR1 LGHDT, CDR2 YNNKEL (reference sequence). The CDR3 totals 18 residues. DNA of the CDR3: TGTGCCAGCAGCCCCGGGACAGGGGTCACAGCGTTTGCAGATACGCAGTATTTT. This codes for CASSPGTGVTAFADTQYF.

This clonotype was seen many times. V is TRBV7-6 and J is TRBJ1-6; D perhaps matches TRBD1 (6 bases). The ends were cut back, 5 bases at V and 6 bases at J, with 11 bases in the middle. The germline V gene has CDR1 SGHVS and CDR2 FNYEAQ. There are 14 residues in the CDR3. The CDR3 sequence: CASSIGQSNSPLHF. The CDR3 nucleotides are TGTGCCAGCAGCATCGGACAGAGTAATTCACCCCTCCACTTT.

This clonotype was seen repeatedly, ten times or more. The CDR3 nucleotides are TGTGCCAGCAGCCCAAACAGGGGAGAAGCTTTCTTT. This sequence encodes CASSPNRGEAFF. The chain joins TRBV7-9 to TRBJ1-1; 7 bases map to TRBD1. Germline CDR1 and CDR2: SEHNR and FQNEAQ (reference sequence). This CDR3 spans 12 amino acids. The trim removed 5 bases at V and 8 bases at J, leaving 5 bases unmatched.

This clonotype was detected a few times. The chain uses TRBV11-2 and TRBJ1-2; D is possibly TRBD1 (5 bases). V gave up 0 bases and J gave up 14 bases, with 19 bases separating them. Germline V gene sequence: CDR1 SGHAT, CDR2 FQNNGV. CDR3 length: 14 amino acids. CDR3 loop: CASSLDMFGTQHTF. The CDR3 coding sequence is TGTGCCAGCAGCTTAGATATGTTTGGGACTCAGCATACCTTC.

Only a few counts were recorded for this clonotype. The chain couples TRBV20-1 to TRBJ2-7, with TRBD2 identical over 16 bases. The trim removed 6 bases at V and 3 bases at J, leaving 5 bases unmatched. Looked up from germline, CDR1 is DFQATT and CDR2 is SNEGSKA (reference sequence). The CDR3 is made up of 15 amino acids. CDR3 loop: CSAKGTSGRDYEQYF. DNA of the CDR3: TGCAGTGCCAAAGGGACTAGCGGGAGGGACTACGAGCAGTACTTC.

This chain uses TRBV7-9 with TRBJ2-7, with D maybe TRBD2 (5 bases). Deletions cut 5 bases from V and 3 bases from J, with 14 bases between. The CDR3 extends over 14 amino acids. CDR1 and CDR2 from the germline V gene are SEHNR and FQNEAQ (reference sequence). CDR3 bases: TGTGCCAGCAGCCACTGGACTTTGGACTACGAGCAGTACTTC. Its protein is CASSHWTLDYEQYF.

The rearrangement uses TRBV6-5 and TRBJ2-7; 11 nucleotides match TRBD2. This CDR3 region has 17 residues. Germline CDR1 is MNHEY and CDR2 is SVGAGI. V dropped 2 bases and J dropped 0; count of bases not matched to a gene: 6. This chain's CDR3 is CASSYMTSGASSYEQYF. For the CDR3, the DNA is TGTGCCAGCAGTTACATGACTAGCGGGGCGAGCTCCTACGAGCAGTACTTC.

This clonotype was seen a few times. CDR3 residues: CASSYSASGSAYEQYF. CDR3 in DNA: TGTGCCAGCAGTTACTCGGCTAGCGGGAGCGCCTACGAGCAGTACTTC. V is TRBV6-2 or TRBV6-3 and J is TRBJ2-7; 10 bases map to TRBD2. Germline V gene sequence: CDR1 MNHEY, CDR2 SVGEGT. The CDR3 covers 16 residues. V was pared by 0 bases and J by 2 bases, with 4 bases of the junction left unmatched.

This clonotype has ten or more counts. The chain combines TRBV4-3 with TRBJ2-2; no clear D. The germline V gene encodes CDR1 LGHNA and CDR2 YSLEER. Between the trimmed V and J ends, which lost 0 bases and 1 base, there was a span of 9 bases. The CDR3 consists of 16 residues. DNA of the CDR3: TGCGCCAGCAGCCAAGATCGTGGTGGGAACACCGGGGAGCTGTTTTTT. Translated, it gives CASSQDRGGNTGELFF.

This rearrangement joins TRBV20-1 to TRBJ2-3, with D maybe TRBD1 (6 bases). V was pared by 6 bases and J by 2 bases, with 15 bases between. The germline V gene has CDR1 DFQATT and CDR2 SNEGSKA (reference sequence). The CDR3 runs to 14 residues. The CDR3 DNA follows: TGCAGTGCAAGGCGCAGGGGACCCACAGATACGCAGTATTTT. Its protein is CSARRRGPTDTQYF.